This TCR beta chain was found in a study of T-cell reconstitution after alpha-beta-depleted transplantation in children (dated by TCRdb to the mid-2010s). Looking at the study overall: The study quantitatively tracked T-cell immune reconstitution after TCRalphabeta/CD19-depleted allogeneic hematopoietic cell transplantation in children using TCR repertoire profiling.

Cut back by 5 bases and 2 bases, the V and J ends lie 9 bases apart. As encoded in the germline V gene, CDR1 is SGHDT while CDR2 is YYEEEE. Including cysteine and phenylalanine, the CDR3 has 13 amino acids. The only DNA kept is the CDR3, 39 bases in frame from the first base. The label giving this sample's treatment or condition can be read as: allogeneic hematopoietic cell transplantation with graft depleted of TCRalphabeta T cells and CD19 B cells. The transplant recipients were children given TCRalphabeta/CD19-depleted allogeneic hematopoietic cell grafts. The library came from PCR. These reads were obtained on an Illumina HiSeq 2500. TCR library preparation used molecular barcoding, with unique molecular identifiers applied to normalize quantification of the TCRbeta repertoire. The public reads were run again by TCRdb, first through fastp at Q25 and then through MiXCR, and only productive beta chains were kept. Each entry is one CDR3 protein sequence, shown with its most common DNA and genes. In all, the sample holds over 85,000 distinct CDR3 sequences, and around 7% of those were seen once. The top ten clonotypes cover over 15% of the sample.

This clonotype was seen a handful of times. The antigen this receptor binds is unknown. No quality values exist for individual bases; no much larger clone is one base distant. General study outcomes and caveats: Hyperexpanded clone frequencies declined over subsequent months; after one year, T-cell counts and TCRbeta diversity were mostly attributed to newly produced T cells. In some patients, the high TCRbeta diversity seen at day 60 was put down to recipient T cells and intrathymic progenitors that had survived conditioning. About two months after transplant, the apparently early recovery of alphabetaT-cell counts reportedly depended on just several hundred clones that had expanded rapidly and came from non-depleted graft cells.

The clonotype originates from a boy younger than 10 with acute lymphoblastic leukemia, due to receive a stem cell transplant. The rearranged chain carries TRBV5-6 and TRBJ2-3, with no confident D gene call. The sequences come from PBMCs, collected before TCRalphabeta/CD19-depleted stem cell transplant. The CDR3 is CASSFSSTDTQYF. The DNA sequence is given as TGTGCCAGCAGTTTTAGCTCCACAGATACGCAGTATTTT.